This T cell receptor beta chain derives from a study of shared clonotypes between healthy human individuals. Study outcomes and limitations: Four donors had about 5.1% of their naive CD4 clonotypes in common. Naive subsets generally had larger estimated richness than memory subsets.

V shed 7 bases, J shed 7 bases, and the junction held 7 bases outside the gene matches. Germline V gene data show CDR1 as MDHEN and CDR2 as SYDVKM. This CDR3 region has 12 residues. Some clones are missing from TCRdb's copy, which holds only in-frame ones; the method was immunoSEQ multiplex PCR. The sample holds millions of clones, about 93% seen once. The naive CD8 fraction comprised CD45RO-negative cells positively selected for CCR7 and excluded terminally differentiated effector memory CD45RA+ cells. Details on this clone: No antigen is known for it.

Sequenced material: naive CD8+ T cells from PBMCs. The sequence came from a man between 18 and 29 years old in good health. Some clones in this sample may be carry-over from other donors' samples. The chain combines TRBV28 with TRBJ2-7; TRBD2 matches 7 bases. CDR3 coding DNA: TGTGCCAGCACCGGGAGGCCCGGGGAGCAGTACTTC. Translation: CASTGRPGEQYF.